This record concerns one T cell receptor beta chain sequence. The target antigen is unknown. The record originates from a study of OX40 agonist ivuxolimab in advanced cancers. Study-level background: Patients' therapy was ivuxolimab, an antibody that acts as an agonist of OX40 (CD134). The mean age was approximately 56 years, ranging from about 20 to 79, with approximately 85% of participants male. People who had prior anti-PD-1, anti-PD-L1 or anti-CTLA-4 therapy could take part, and under 45% had some.

Some clones are missing from TCRdb's copy, which holds only in-frame ones; the method was immunoSEQ multiplex PCR. The sample has about 68,000 clones, roughly nine tenths seen once. Study-wide findings and caveats: Antigen targets of the expanded peripheral T cells went undetermined.

V dropped 0 bases and J dropped 4; count of bases not matched to a gene: 7. Germline values: CDR1 SGDLS, CDR2 YYNGEE. This CDR3 has 15 residues. The TCR sequence derives from an adult with an advanced solid tumor such as melanoma, head and neck, liver or kidney cancer. The V call is TRBV9, the J call TRBJ2-7; 7 positions agree with TRBD1. Specimen: CD4+ or CD8+ T cells sorted from blood, collected in a trial of the OX40 agonist ivuxolimab. The CDR3 nucleotides read TGTGCCAGCAGCGTAGGGAACAGGGGCATGTACGAGCAGTACTTC. It codes for CASSVGNRGMYEQYF. The full variable domain, completed using reference TRBV9 and TRBJ2-7, is DSGVTQTPKHLITATGQRVTLRCSPRSGDLSVYWYQQSLDQGLQFLIQYYNGEERAKGNILERFSAQQFPDLHSELNLSSLELGDSALYFCASSVGNRGMYEQYFGPGTRLTVT.